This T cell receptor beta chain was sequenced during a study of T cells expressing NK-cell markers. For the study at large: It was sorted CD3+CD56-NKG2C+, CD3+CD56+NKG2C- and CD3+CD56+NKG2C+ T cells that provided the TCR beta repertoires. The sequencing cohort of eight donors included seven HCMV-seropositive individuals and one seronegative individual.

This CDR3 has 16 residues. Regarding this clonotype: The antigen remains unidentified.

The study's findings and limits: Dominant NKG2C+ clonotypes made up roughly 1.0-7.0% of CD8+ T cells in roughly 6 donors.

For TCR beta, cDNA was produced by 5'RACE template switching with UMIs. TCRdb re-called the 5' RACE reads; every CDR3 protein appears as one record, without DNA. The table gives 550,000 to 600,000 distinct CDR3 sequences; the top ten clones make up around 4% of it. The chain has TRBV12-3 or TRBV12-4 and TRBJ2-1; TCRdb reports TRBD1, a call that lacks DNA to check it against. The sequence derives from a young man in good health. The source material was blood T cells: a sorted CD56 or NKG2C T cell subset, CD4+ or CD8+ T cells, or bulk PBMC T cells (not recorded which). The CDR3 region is CASSSRASAPGHEQFF.